This TCR beta chain derives from a study of memory CD4+ T cells and cytomegalovirus serostatus. Study-level findings and limits: Each of 65 to 70 CMV-associated TCRbeta sequences occurred in one to five individuals.

In the source study's methods: Out-of-frame sequences were removed, leaving 2,000,000 or so distinct TCRbeta sequences. Profiling relied on immunoSEQ multiplex PCR, and the TCRdb table lists in-frame clones only, not all of them. That table furnishes V, J and clone size, whereas the DNA furnished D and trimming. The sample records 35,000 to 45,000 clones, around 79% being singletons. Trimming took 8 bases from V and 6 from J; bases not matched to a gene: 6. The CDR3 totals 14 residues. Per germline, CDR1 MNHNS and CDR2 SASEGT. The sort gate was single viable CD3+CD4+CD8-CD45RO+ cells for memory CD4+ T cells. Donors' CMV status reflects serum IgG against pp150, pp28, p38, p52. After thawing, CD4+ T cells were positively selected. As to this clone: Its antigen is not known.

V gene TRBV6-1 combines with J gene TRBJ2-3; 12 bases match TRBD2. The source of this sequence is an adult in good health and CMV-seronegative. The sequenced sample was memory CD4+ T cells from blood. The CDR3 region has the DNA TGTGCCAGCGTCCTAGCGGGGGGGCGGGATACGCAGTATTTT. This gives the protein CASVLAGGRDTQYF.